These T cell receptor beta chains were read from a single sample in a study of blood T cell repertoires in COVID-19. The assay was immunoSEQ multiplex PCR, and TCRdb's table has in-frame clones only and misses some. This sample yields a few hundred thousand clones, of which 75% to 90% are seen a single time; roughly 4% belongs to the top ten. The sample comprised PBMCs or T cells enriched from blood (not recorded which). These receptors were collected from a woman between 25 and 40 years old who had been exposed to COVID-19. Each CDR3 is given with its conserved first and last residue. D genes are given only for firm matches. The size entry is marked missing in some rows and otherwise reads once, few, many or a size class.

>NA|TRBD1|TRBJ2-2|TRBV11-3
TGTGCCAGCAGCCCCGGGACAGGATGGGCCGGGGAGCTGTTTTTT
CASSPGTGWAGELFF
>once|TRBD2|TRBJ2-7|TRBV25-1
TGTGCCAGCAGTACCGGGGGGACTAGCGGGGGTTTTGTCGAGCAGTACTTC
CASSTGGTSGGFVEQYF
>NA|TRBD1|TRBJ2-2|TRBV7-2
TGTGCCAGCAGCCTTACAGGGGGTAGGCCTCCCGGGGAGCTGTTTTTT
CASSLTGGRPPGELFF
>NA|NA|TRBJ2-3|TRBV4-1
TGCGCCAGCAGCCAAGCGGAGCACCCCACAGATACGCAGTATTTT
CASSQAEHPTDTQYF
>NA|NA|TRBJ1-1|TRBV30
TGTGCCTGGAGTACACGACTTCACAGGGTTACTGAAGCTTTCTTT
CAWSTRLHRVTEAFF
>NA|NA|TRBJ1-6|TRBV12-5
TGTGCTAGTGGTTTAAAGGGGGGGTCCCTCCACTTT
CASGLKGGSLHF
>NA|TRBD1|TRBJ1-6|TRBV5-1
TGCGCCAGCAGCTCGACAGGGAATTCACCCCTCCACTTT
CASSSTGNSPLHF
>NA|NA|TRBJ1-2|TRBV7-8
TGTGCCAGCGCGCCGGCGGGGGGGCATGGCTACACCTTC
CASAPAGGHGYTF
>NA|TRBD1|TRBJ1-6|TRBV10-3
TGTGCCATCAGGTCGGGGGGACAGGGGGAATATAATTCACCCCTCCACTTT
CAIRSGGQGEYNSPLHF
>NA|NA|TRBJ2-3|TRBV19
TGTGCCAGTAGTCGTAGGAGTCCCACAGATACGCAGTATTTT
CASSRRSPTDTQYF
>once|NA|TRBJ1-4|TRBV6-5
TGTGCCAGCAGTTCCCAACCGGGACTGCATAATGAAAAACTGTTTTTT
CASSSQPGLHNEKLFF
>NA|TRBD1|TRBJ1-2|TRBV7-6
TGTGCCAGCAGCTTATATCCCGGGACAGGGTATGGAGGCTACACCTTC
CASSLYPGTGYGGYTF
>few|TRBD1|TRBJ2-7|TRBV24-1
TGTGCCACCAGTAAACAGGGGGACTCCTACGAGCAGTACTTC
CATSKQGDSYEQYF
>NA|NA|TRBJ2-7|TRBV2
TGTGCCAGCAAACCCCAGGGTATCTCGTACGAGCAGTACTTC
CASKPQGISYEQYF
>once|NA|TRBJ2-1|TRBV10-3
TGTGCCACCCGGGACTACAATGAGCAGTTCTTC
CATRDYNEQFF
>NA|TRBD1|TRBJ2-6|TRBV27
TGTGCCAGCAGGAGACAGGGTAGGGCTGGGGCCAACGTCCTGACTTTC
CASRRQGRAGANVLTF
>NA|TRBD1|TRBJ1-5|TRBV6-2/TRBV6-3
TGTGCCAGCAGTTCGAACCGACAGGGGCCAAGCAATCAGCCCCAGCATTTT
CASSSNRQGPSNQPQHF
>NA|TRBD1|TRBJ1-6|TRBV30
TGTGCCTGGAGTGCGGGTGAACCGGGACAGGGGATACCATATCCCGATAATTCACCCCTCCACTTT
CAWSAGEPGQGIPYPDNSPLHF
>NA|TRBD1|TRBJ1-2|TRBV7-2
TGTGCCAGCAGCTTAGGGACAGGGGTGATCTATGGCTACACCTTC
CASSLGTGVIYGYTF
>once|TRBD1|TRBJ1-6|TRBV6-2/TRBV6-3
TGTGCCAGCAGTTATTTATCGACAGGGGGTCGGAATTCACCCCTCCACTTT
CASSYLSTGGRNSPLHF
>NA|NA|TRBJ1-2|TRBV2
TGTGCCAGCACCCCCCTCCTGGAGGGGGGCTACACCTTC
CASTPLLEGGYTF
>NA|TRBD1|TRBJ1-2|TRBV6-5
TGTGCCAGCAGTTACTCGGAGGGGGCGGACTATGGCTACACCTTC
CASSYSEGADYGYTF
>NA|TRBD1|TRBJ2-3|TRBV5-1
TGCGCCAGCAGGTCACAGGGGGCAGATACGCAGTATTTT
CASRSQGADTQYF
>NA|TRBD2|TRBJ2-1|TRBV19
TGTGCCAGTAGTCCAGTGGGATGGCGCGGGGGGGACAATGAGCAGTTCTTC
CASSPVGWRGGDNEQFF
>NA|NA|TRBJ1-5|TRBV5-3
TGTGCCAGAAGCTGGGGGGGCAGTATTCATGGCAATCAGCCCCAGCATTTT
CARSWGGSIHGNQPQHF
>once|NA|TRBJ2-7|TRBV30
TGTGCCTGGAGTGTTAACAGTGCCTACGAGCAGTACTTC
CAWSVNSAYEQYF
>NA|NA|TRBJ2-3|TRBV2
TGTGCCAGCAGTGAGGTTTCTCTAGCTTCTTTGTCGGGTACGCAGTATTTT
CASSEVSLASLSGTQYF
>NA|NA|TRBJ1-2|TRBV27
TGTGCCAGCAGTTCCTCGGACTATGGCTACACCTTC
CASSSSDYGYTF
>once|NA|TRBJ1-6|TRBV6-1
TGTGCCAGCAGTGAGATTCCCTCAGGGCCCGGCTCACCCCTCCACTTT
CASSEIPSGPGSPLHF
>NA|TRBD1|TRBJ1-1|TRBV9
TGTGCCAGCAGCTCCCGACAGGGATTAAACACTGAAGCTTTCTTT
CASSSRQGLNTEAFF
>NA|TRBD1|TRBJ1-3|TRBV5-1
TGCGCCAGCAGCTTGGGAACGGGACAGGGAAAGATCGGAGGTTTGAGGAACACCATATATTTT
CASSLGTGQGKIGGLRNTIYF
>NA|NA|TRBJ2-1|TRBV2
TGTGCCAACGCCCCCAGGAACAATGAGCAGTTCTTC
CANAPRNNEQFF
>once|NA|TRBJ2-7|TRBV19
TGTGCCAGTAGTATAGTGGTGCAGGGGACAAACGAGCAGTACTTC
CASSIVVQGTNEQYF
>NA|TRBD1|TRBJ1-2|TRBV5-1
TGCGCCAGCAGCCGGGACAGTCCCTATGGCTACACCTTC
CASSRDSPYGYTF
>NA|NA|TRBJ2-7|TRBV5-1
TGCGCCAGCAGCTTGACAGGGGAGGCCTACGAGCAGTACTTC
CASSLTGEAYEQYF
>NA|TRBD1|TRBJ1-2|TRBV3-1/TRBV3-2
TGTGCCAGCAGCCATTTAAAGAGGGACAGGGGACCCTCCAACTATGGCTACACCTTC
CASSHLKRDRGPSNYGYTF
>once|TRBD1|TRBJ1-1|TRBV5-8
TGTGCCAGCAGCTCAACAGGGGGAGTTGGTTCTTGGAACACTGAAGCTTTCTTT
CASSSTGGVGSWNTEAFF
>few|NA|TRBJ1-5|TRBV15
TGTGCCACCAGCCCCGCCGCAGGGGTGAGCCAGCCCCAGCATTTT
CATSPAAGVSQPQHF
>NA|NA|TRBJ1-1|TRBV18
TGTGCCAGCTCACCGACACCAGGGGAATTAAGCCGATTT
CASSPTPGELSRF
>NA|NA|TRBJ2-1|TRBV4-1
TGCGCCAGCAGCCAAGACCAGGCCTTGAGCAATGAGCAGTTCTTC
CASSQDQALSNEQFF
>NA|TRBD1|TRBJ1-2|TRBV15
TGTGCCACCAGCACCCAAATGCCGGGACAGAGTTACGGCTACACCTTC
CATSTQMPGQSYGYTF
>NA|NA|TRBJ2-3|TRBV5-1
TGCGCCAGCAGCTTGGCAGGGAGCGGGTCATCAGATACGCAGTATTTT
CASSLAGSGSSDTQYF
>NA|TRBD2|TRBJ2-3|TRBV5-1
TGCGCCAGCCAAAGGCGCGGGGGGGATCCCACAGATACGCAGTATTTT
CASQRRGGDPTDTQYF
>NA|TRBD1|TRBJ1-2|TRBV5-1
TGCGCCAGCAGCTTGGATCAGGGGGTAAACTATGGCTACACCTTC
CASSLDQGVNYGYTF
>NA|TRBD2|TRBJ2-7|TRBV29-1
TGCAGCGTTAAGCGGGACTACGAGCAGTACTTC
CSVKRDYEQYF
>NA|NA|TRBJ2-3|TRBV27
TGTGCCAGCAGTTTAGCAGGAACAGATACGCAGTATTTT
CASSLAGTDTQYF
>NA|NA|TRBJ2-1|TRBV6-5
TGTGCCAGCATGTCACCCCTACTAGGTGAGCAGTTCTTC
CASMSPLLGEQFF
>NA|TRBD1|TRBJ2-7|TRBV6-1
TGTGCCAGCAGTGAATGGAGAGGGGGCTTGGACGAGCAGTACTTC
CASSEWRGGLDEQYF